These 24 T cell receptor beta chains were all obtained from the same sample, sequenced in a study of cytomegalovirus exposure and HLA in healthy donors. Clones were read by immunoSEQ multiplex PCR, and TCRdb kept only the in-frame ones, dropping some. The data contain under 95,000 clones, around 90% of them seen just once; the ten biggest clones take up approximately 2.2%. The sequencing input was PBMCs. Receptors were obtained from a man younger than 40 in good health and CMV-seronegative.

V and J are TRBV6-1 and TRBJ2-1, with a possible D match to TRBD2 (7 bases). The CDR3 runs to 15 residues. Deletions cut 4 bases from V and 4 bases from J, with 14 bases between. Germline V lookup: CDR1 MNHNS, CDR2 SASEGT. DNA of the CDR3: TGTGCCAGCAGTGGAAGGGGGGGGGCGTACAATGAGCAGTTCTTC. Its protein is CASSGRGGAYNEQFF.

The rearrangement joins TRBV19 to TRBJ1-5; D may be TRBD1 (6 bases). The V and J ends lost 6 bases and 4 bases respectively, with 7 bases between them. Germline assignment: CDR1 LNHDA and CDR2 SQIVND (reference sequence). The CDR3 totals 12 residues. This chain's CDR3 is CASSQGNQPQHF. The CDR3 nucleotides are TGTGCCAGTAGCCAGGGGAATCAGCCCCAGCATTTT.

The J gene is TRBJ1-1, the V gene TRBV4-1; D is ambiguous. The germline gives CDR1 MGHRA, CDR2 YSYEKL. CDR3 length: 12 amino acids. The ends were cut back, 3 bases at V and 5 bases at J, with 7 bases in the middle. CDR3 sequence reads: CASSHSVTEAFF. CDR3 nucleotides: TGCGCCAGCAGCCACAGCGTTACTGAAGCTTTCTTT.

The rearrangement links TRBV28 to TRBJ1-5; D might be TRBD1 (6 bases). Trimming stripped 7 bases from V and 0 bases from J, with 13 bases between. Germline lookup yields CDR1 MDHEN and CDR2 SYDVKM. The CDR3 contains 15 residues. The DNA of the CDR3 is TGTGCCAGCACTCAGGGGCTGGATAGCAATCAGCCCCAGCATTTT. Translated: CASTQGLDSNQPQHF. Based on the CDR3 plus reference TRBV28 and TRBJ1-5, the full variable domain is DVKVTQSSRYLVKRTGEKVFLECVQDMDHENMFWYRQDPGLGLRLIYFSYDVKMKEKGDIPEGYSVSREKKERFSLILESASTNQTSMYLCASTQGLDSNQPQHFGDGTRLSIL.

The rearrangement uses TRBV11-2 and TRBJ2-7, with TRBD2 matching 10 bases. This CDR3 is built from 14 residues. Germline V gene lookup returns CDR1 SGHAT and CDR2 FQNNGV. V lost 5 bases to trimming and J lost 4 bases; unmatched junction nucleotides: 5. CDR3 nucleotides: TGTGCCAGCAGCCCTAGCGGGAGTTTGTACGAGCAGTACTTC. Its translation is CASSPSGSLYEQYF. Together with reference TRBV11-2 and TRBJ2-7, the CDR3 gives the full variable domain: EAGVAQSPRYKIIEKRQSVAFWCNPISGHATLYWYQQILGQGPKLLIQFQNNGVVDDSQLPKDRFSAERLKGVDSTLKIQPAKLEDSAVYLCASSPSGSLYEQYFGPGTRLTVT.

The genes are TRBV5-5 and TRBJ2-7; TRBD1 matches at 7 bases. Germline trimming cut 3 bases from V and 3 bases from J; bases unmatched to any gene: 6. Germline CDR1 is SGHKS and CDR2 is YYEKEE (reference sequence). This CDR3 comprises 14 residues. CDR3: CASSWDSRFYEQYF. CDR3 DNA sequence: TGTGCCAGCAGCTGGGACAGCCGGTTCTACGAGCAGTACTTC. Supplemented by reference TRBV5-5 and TRBJ2-7, the full variable domain reads DAGVTQSPTHLIKTRGQQVTLRCSPISGHKSVSWYQQVLGQGPQFIFQYYEKEERGRGNFPDRFSARQFPNYSSELNVNALLLGDSALYLCASSWDSRFYEQYFGPGTRLTVT.

The V and J genes are TRBV4-2 and TRBJ2-2; TRBD2 matches at 8 bases. The germline gives CDR1 LGHNA, CDR2 YNFKEQ. V lost 0 bases to trimming and J lost 0 bases; unmatched junction nucleotides: 3. This CDR3 spans 17 amino acids. The CDR3 reads CASSQDREGPNTGELFF. CDR3 DNA sequence: TGTGCCAGCAGCCAAGATCGGGAGGGGCCGAACACCGGGGAGCTGTTTTTT.

The genes are TRBV5-1 and TRBJ2-7; 11 bases are a match to TRBD1. V was pared by 2 bases and J by 4 bases, with 8 bases of the junction left unmatched. The CDR3 extends over 16 amino acids. Per the germline V gene, CDR1 is SGHRS and CDR2 is YFSETQ. In DNA, the CDR3 is TGCGCCAGCAGCTTAATGGACGGGACAGGGGGGTACGAGCAGTACTTC. This codes for CASSLMDGTGGYEQYF.

The chain combines TRBV28 with TRBJ1-3; maybe TRBD1 (6 bases). Germline V gene data show CDR1 as MDHEN and CDR2 as SYDVKM. The CDR3 has 19 amino acids. Trimming took 6 bases from V and 0 from J, leaving 24 bases between them. The CDR3 loop is CASRGGGASIISSGNTIYF. As DNA, the CDR3 is TGTGCCAGCAGGGGAGGGGGGGCGAGTATTATATCCTCTGGAAACACCATATATTTT.

The chain employs TRBV5-1 and TRBJ2-1, with D perhaps matching TRBD1 (5 bases). Germline-derived CDR1 and CDR2 are SGHRS and YFSETQ. Between the trimmed V and J ends, which lost 1 base and 4 bases, there was a span of 12 bases. This CDR3 spans 15 amino acids. The CDR3 protein is CASSLLGDGYNEQFF. The DNA of the CDR3 is TGCGCCAGCAGCTTGTTAGGGGATGGGTACAATGAGCAGTTCTTC.

V and J are TRBV6-5 and TRBJ1-5, with D possibly matching TRBD1 (5 bases). Germline CDR1 and CDR2: MNHEY and SVGAGI. This CDR3 is built from 13 residues. V dropped 6 bases and J dropped 5 bases, with 11 bases sitting between them. The CDR3 spells CASSLTEDQPQHF. CDR3 nucleotides: TGTGCCAGCAGCCTGACAGAGGATCAGCCCCAGCATTTT.

V gene TRBV11-2 combines with J gene TRBJ1-6; 8 positions agree with TRBD1. The germline CDR1 and CDR2 sequences are SGHAT and FQNNGV. The CDR3 has 14 amino acids. The trim removed 5 bases at V and 8 bases at J, leaving 5 bases unmatched. In DNA, the CDR3 is TGTGCCAGCAGCGCTTCAGGGGGCGATTCACCCCTCCACTTT. Protein: CASSASGGDSPLHF.

The chain combines TRBV10-2 with TRBJ1-1; 7 positions agree with TRBD1. The V segment lost 7 bases and the J segment 2 bases; nucleotides outside the gene matches: 16. The CDR3 is made up of 17 amino acids. From germline, CDR1 is WSHSY and CDR2 SAAADI. Here the CDR3 DNA reads TGCGCCAGCATCCTGGGGGAGAACAGGGGTCAAAACACTGAAGCTTTCTTT. Translating gives CASILGENRGQNTEAFF.

The V and J genes are TRBV6-5 and TRBJ2-7; 7 bases align to TRBD2. V shed 6 bases and J 4 bases; nucleotides not matched to a gene: 9. The CDR3 covers 14 residues. Germline assignment: CDR1 MNHEY and CDR2 SVGAGI. This CDR3 reads CASRRLAWQYEQYF. CDR3 nucleotide sequence: TGTGCCAGCAGGCGACTAGCTTGGCAGTACGAGCAGTACTTC.

As concerns this clone: Other nucleotide sequences in the sample specify the same CDR3. The chain is built from TRBV11-3 and TRBJ1-1; D not resolved. In germline, CDR1 is SGHNT, CDR2 YENEEA. The CDR3 runs 13 residues. Trimming stripped 5 bases from V and 0 bases from J, with 7 bases between. The CDR3 sequence is CASSQTVNTEAFF. The CDR3 DNA is TGTGCCAGCAGCCAAACAGTGAACACTGAAGCTTTCTTT.

The CDR3, as DNA: TGTGCCAGCAGCTCCGGGGTGACTGGAAACACCATATATTTT. This codes for CASSSGVTGNTIYF. The rearrangement joins TRBV5-4 to TRBJ1-3; unclear D gene. This CDR3 spans 14 amino acids. V was clipped by 3 bases and J by 2 bases, with 9 bases between them. Germline values: CDR1 SGHNT, CDR2 YYREEE (reference sequence).

V usage is TRBV4-2 and J usage is TRBJ1-1; 9 bases are a match to TRBD1. V was clipped by 4 bases and J by 6 bases; unmatched bases: 9. CDR3 length: 15 residues. Per germline, CDR1 LGHNA and CDR2 YNFKEQ. The CDR3 protein is CASSRGTGTFAEAFF. The CDR3 nucleotides are TGTGCCAGCAGCCGGGGGACAGGGACGTTCGCTGAAGCTTTCTTT.

J is TRBJ1-1 and V is TRBV6-9; D remains unclear. V lost 6 bases to trimming and J lost 4 bases, with 12 bases between them. CDR1 is MNHGY and CDR2 is SVAAGI in the germline V gene. The CDR3 extends over 13 amino acids. CDR3 bases: TGTGCCAGCAGAGCCTCGGAGGCCACTGAAGCTTTCTTT. Its translation is CASRASEATEAFF.

In this sample, this clone turned up once. The rearrangement links TRBV28 to TRBJ2-7, with 8 bases identical to TRBD1. The ends lost 1 base at V and 6 bases at J; junction bases unmatched: 5. The length of the CDR3 is 14 residues. Germline CDR1 reads MDHEN; CDR2 reads SYDVKM. CDR3 residues: CASSLSARGLEQYF. Written as DNA, the CDR3 is TGTGCCAGCAGTTTATCAGCCAGGGGGCTCGAGCAGTACTTC.

This sequence joins TRBV11-2 and TRBJ2-3; D possibly corresponds to TRBD2 (5 bases). Germline V lookup: CDR1 SGHAT, CDR2 FQNNGV. V shed 5 bases and J shed 2 bases, with 17 bases lying between them. This CDR3 has 16 amino acids. CDR3 loop: CASSLLPGLFTDTQYF. The CDR3 nucleotides are TGTGCCAGCAGCCTCCTCCCCGGACTTTTCACAGATACGCAGTATTTT.

This chain connects TRBV28 to TRBJ2-1; D is perhaps TRBD2 (6 bases). CDR1 is MDHEN and CDR2 is SYDVKM in the germline V gene. This CDR3 comprises 16 residues. Between the trimmed V and J ends, which lost 5 bases and 2 bases, there was a span of 16 bases. DNA for the CDR3: TGTGCCAGCAGTCATCCTAGGCGGGGAACCTACAATGAGCAGTTCTTC. Protein: CASSHPRRGTYNEQFF.

The chain joins TRBV18 to TRBJ1-3; 7 nucleotides align to TRBD1. Losses at the gene ends were 1 base for V and 1 base for J; bases not matched to a gene: 1. There are 15 residues in the CDR3. The germline gives CDR1 KGHSH, CDR2 LQKENI. CDR3 residues: CASSPQGASGNTIYF. CDR3 bases: TGTGCCAGCTCACCACAGGGGGCTTCTGGAAACACCATATATTTT. Full variable domain (missing parts from reference TRBV18 and TRBJ1-3): NAGVMQNPRHLVRRRGQEARLRCSPMKGHSHVYWYRQLPEEGLKFMVYLQKENIIDESGMPKERFSAEFPKEGPSILRIQQVVRGDSAAYFCASSPQGASGNTIYFGEGSWLTVV.

The J gene is TRBJ1-6, the V gene TRBV4-1, with D unresolved. Trimming shortened V by 4 bases and J by 8 bases, and 24 bases separated the two germline ends. This CDR3 has 18 residues. Germline V gene data show CDR1 as MGHRA and CDR2 as YSYEKL. In DNA, the CDR3 is TGCGCCAGCAGCCGTGGATTAATGGAGGACGTATCTTATTCACCCCTCCACTTT. The encoded protein is CASSRGLMEDVSYSPLHF.

The V call is TRBV5-4, the J call TRBJ1-2, with TRBD1 matching 7 bases. Trimming took 4 bases from V and 2 from J; bases not matched to a gene: 8. Per the germline V gene, CDR1 is SGHNT and CDR2 is YYREEE (reference sequence). This CDR3 is built from 15 residues. CDR3 loop: CASSRGQVPNYGYTF. CDR3 DNA: TGTGCCAGCAGCCGTGGACAGGTCCCAAACTATGGCTACACCTTC.